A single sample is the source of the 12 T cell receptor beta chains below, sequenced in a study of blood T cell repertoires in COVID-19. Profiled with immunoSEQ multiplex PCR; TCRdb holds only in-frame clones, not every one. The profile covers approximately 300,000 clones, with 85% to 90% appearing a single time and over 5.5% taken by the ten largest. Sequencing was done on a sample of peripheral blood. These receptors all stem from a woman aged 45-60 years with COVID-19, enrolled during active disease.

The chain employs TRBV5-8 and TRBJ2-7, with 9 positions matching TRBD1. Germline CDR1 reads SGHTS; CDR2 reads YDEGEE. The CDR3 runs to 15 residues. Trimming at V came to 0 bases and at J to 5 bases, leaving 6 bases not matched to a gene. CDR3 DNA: TGTGCCAGCAGCTTGGAGGGGACAGGGTCCCACGAGCAGTACTTC. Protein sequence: CASSLEGTGSHEQYF.

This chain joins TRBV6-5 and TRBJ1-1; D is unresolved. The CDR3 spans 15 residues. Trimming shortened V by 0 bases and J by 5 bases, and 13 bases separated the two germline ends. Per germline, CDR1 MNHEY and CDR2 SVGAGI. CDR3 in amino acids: CASSYSFQGGTEAFF. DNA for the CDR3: TGTGCCAGCAGTTACTCGTTCCAAGGCGGGACTGAAGCTTTCTTT.

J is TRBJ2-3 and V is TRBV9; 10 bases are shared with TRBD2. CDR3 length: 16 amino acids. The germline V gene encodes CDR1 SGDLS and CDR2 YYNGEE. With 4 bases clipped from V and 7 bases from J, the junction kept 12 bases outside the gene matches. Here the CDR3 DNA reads TGTGCCAGCAGCTCTCGAGCGGGAGGGCCAGTAAATACGCAGTATTTT. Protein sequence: CASSSRAGGPVNTQYF.

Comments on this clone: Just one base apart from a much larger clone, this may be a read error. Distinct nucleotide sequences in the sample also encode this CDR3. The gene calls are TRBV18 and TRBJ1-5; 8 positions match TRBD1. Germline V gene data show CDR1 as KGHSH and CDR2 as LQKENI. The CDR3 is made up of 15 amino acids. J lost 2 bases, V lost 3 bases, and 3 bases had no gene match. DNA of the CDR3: TGTGCCAGCTCACCCGACAGGGGAGGCAATCAGCCCCAGCATTTT. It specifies CASSPDRGGNQPQHF.

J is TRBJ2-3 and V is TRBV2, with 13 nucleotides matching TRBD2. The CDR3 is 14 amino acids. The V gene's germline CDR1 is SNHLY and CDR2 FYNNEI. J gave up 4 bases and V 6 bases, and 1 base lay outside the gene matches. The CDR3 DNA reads TGTGCCAGCAGGGGACTAGCGGGATCAGATACGCAGTATTTT. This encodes CASRGLAGSDTQYF. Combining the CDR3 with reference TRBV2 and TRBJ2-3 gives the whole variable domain EPEVTQTPSHQVTQMGQEVILRCVPISNHLYFYWYRQILGQKVEFLVSFYNNEISEKSEIFDDQFSVERPDGSNFTLKIRSTKLEDSAMYFCASRGLAGSDTQYFGPGTRLTVL.

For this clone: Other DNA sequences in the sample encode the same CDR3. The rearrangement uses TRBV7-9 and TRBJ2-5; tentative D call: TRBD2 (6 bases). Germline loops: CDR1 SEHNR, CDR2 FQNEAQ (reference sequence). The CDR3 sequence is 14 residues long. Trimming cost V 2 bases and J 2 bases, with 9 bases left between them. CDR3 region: CASSLTAGQETQYF. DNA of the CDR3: TGTGCCAGCAGCTTAACTGCGGGACAAGAGACCCAGTACTTC.

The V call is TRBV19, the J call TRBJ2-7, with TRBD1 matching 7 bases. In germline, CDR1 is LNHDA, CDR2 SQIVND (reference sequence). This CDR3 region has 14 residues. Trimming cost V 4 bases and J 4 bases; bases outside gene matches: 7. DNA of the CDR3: TGTGCCAGTAGTACCAAGACAGGGCCATACGAGCAGTACTTC. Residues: CASSTKTGPYEQYF.

The CDR3 nucleotides are TGTGCCAGCAGCGCTCTGGGACAGGGGGTAATAGGAGAGCAGTACTTC. It is translated as CASSALGQGVIGEQYF. The rearrangement joins TRBV9 to TRBJ2-7, with 11 bases aligning to TRBD1. Germline-derived CDR1 and CDR2 are SGDLS and YYNGEE. The CDR3 sequence is 16 residues long. The junction had 12 bases not matched to a gene; V was cut back by 3 bases and J by 7 bases.

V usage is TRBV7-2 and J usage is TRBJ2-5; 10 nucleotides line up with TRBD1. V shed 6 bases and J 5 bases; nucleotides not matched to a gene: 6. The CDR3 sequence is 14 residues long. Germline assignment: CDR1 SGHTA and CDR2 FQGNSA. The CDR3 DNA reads TGTGCCAGCAGTGTGGACAGGGGGTGGGAGACCCAGTACTTC. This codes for CASSVDRGWETQYF.

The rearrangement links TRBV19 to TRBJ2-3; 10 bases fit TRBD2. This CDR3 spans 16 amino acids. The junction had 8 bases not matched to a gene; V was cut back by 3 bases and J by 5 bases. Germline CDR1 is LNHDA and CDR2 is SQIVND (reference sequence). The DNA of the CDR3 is TGTGCCAGTAGTATTCAGCGGGAGGGCCGTAGAGATACGCAGTATTTT. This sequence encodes CASSIQREGRRDTQYF.

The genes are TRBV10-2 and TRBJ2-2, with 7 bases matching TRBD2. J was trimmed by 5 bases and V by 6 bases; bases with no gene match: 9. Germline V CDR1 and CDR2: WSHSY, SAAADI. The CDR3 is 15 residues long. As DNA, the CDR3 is TGCGCCAGCAGCGAACTAACGGGAGGAACCGGGGAGCTGTTTTTT. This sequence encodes CASSELTGGTGELFF.

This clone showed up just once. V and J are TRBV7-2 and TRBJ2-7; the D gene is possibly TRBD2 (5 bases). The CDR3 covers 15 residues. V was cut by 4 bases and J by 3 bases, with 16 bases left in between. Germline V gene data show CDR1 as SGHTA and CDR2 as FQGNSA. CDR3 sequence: CASSSPGLSNYEQYF. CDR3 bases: TGTGCCAGCAGCTCTCCCGGACTCTCGAACTACGAGCAGTACTTC.